What follows describes a single T cell receptor (beta chain). Its matching antigen is unknown. Mismatch with germline at one junction end may stem from a read error. Graves' hyperthyroidism was deemed stable absent ophthalmopathy progression within 18 months. PBMCs were derived from around 10 ml fresh peripheral blood. These data belong to a study of T cells in Graves' hyperthyroidism and ophthalmopathy. Study-wide results and caveats: Within blood appeared most thyroid clonotypes that had expanded above 0.001. The authors' 13 V-J model separated ophthalmopathy from stable hyperthyroidism.

Template material for amplifying TCR beta CDR3 regions consisted of RNA transcripts. HTBI primers drove first-round RT-PCR of the TCR CDR3. TCRdb itself ran the multiplex PCR reads through MiXCR, one entry per CDR3 protein. The table lists 750,000 to 900,000 distinct CDR3 sequences, over 35% of them singletons. The CDR3 runs to 17 residues. Per the germline V gene, CDR1 is SSHAT and CDR2 is FNYEAQ (reference sequence). The rearrangement joins TRBV7-7 to TRBJ2-2; possible D gene TRBD1, 5 bases. Sequencing input: blood. This receptor was taken from a man between 18 and 35 years old with Graves' hyperthyroidism. The DNA of the CDR3 is TGTGCTAGCAGCTTAGGGGTCGGGCAGCGCTTCACCGGGGAGCTGTTTTTT. Amino acid sequence: CASSLGVGQRFTGELFF.